Shown below are 27 T cell receptor beta chains from a single sample sequenced in a study of molecular identifiers for immune sequencing clone quantification. TCRdb reprocessed the PCR reads via MiXCR and lists one record per CDR3 protein. The sample consists of 460,000 or so distinct CDR3 sequences, roughly 25% of them appearing once. The source material was naive CD8+ T cells from blood, with Jurkat cell RNA spiked in. Subset denoted: FACS-sorted CD8+CD4-CCR7+CD45RA+ naive T cells. The receptors here all came from a human donor in good health. Some libraries in this study had Jurkat cell RNA spiked in.

As for this clonotype: A much larger clonotype is one base distant, so this may be a read error. The J gene is TRBJ2-6, the V gene TRBV7-6, with 7 nucleotides matching TRBD1. CDR3 size: 18 residues. In germline, CDR1 is SGHVS, CDR2 FNYEAQ. This chain's CDR3 is CACSSGQDRVSGANVLTF. The CDR3 nucleotides are TGTGCCTGCAGCTCCGGACAGGACCGAGTCTCTGGGGCCAACGTCCTGACTTTC.

On this clonotype itself: Given a much more abundant clone one base away, this may be a read error. The genes are TRBV28 and TRBJ2-3; 12 nucleotides agree with TRBD2. From germline, CDR1 is MDHEN and CDR2 SYDVKM. J lost 5 bases, V lost 8 bases, and 2 bases had no gene match. The length of the CDR3 is 13 residues. DNA for the CDR3: TGTGCCAGCGGACTAGCGGGATTAGATACGCAGTATTTT. It specifies CASGLAGLDTQYF.

The V call is TRBV2, the J call TRBJ2-3; a possible D gene is TRBD1 (5 bases). The CDR3 is made up of 14 amino acids. The germline V gene encodes CDR1 SNHLY and CDR2 FYNNEI. Between the trimmed V and J ends, which lost 0 bases and 5 bases, there was a span of 9 bases. The CDR3 here is CASSEAGRVDTQYF. The DNA of the CDR3 is TGTGCCAGCAGTGAAGCAGGCAGGGTAGATACGCAGTATTTT.

This clonotype was counted ten times or more. The chain recombines TRBV7-9 with TRBJ2-7; 9 nucleotides align to TRBD2. The CDR3 is made up of 16 amino acids. Germline V CDR1 and CDR2: SEHNR, FQNEAQ (reference sequence). Trimming at V came to 5 bases and at J to 7 bases, leaving 15 bases not matched to a gene. CDR3 in amino acids: CASSTWTSAEFWEQYF. The CDR3 DNA sequence: TGTGCCAGCAGCACCTGGACTAGCGCGGAGTTTTGGGAGCAGTACTTC.

CDR3 sequence reads: CASSYGRGGLETQYF. DNA of the CDR3: TGTGCCAGCAGTTACGGGCGGGGGGGCCTGGAGACCCAGTACTTC. V is TRBV6-2 or TRBV6-3 and J is TRBJ2-5; 9 bases map to TRBD2. This CDR3 has 15 residues. Germline-derived CDR1 and CDR2 are MNHEY and SVGEGT. V gave up 2 bases and J gave up 5 bases; unmatched junction bases: 6.

In nucleotides, the CDR3 is TGTGCCATCGGGGTGTTCGGCACTGAAGCTTTCTTT. Translated, it gives CAIGVFGTEAFF. J is TRBJ1-1 and V is TRBV10-3; D uncertain. The V end lost 8 bases, the J end lost 4 bases, and 11 bases lay between the germline ends. Germline-derived CDR1 and CDR2 are ENHRY and SYGVKD. This CDR3 has 12 residues.

For this clonotype: It may be a read error: a sequence one base away is much more abundant. V and J are TRBV20-1 and TRBJ2-7; no clear D gene. The germline gives CDR1 DFQATT, CDR2 SNEGSKA (reference sequence). Trimming took 3 bases from V and 5 from J, leaving 20 bases between them. This CDR3 has 15 residues. The CDR3 is CSARILGGSNHEQYF. DNA for the CDR3: TGCAGTGCTAGGATCCTCGGCGGCAGTAACCACGAGCAGTACTTC.

V and J are TRBV18 and TRBJ2-7; TRBD1 aligns across 7 bases. Trimming took 3 bases from V and 0 from J; bases not matched to a gene: 5. Germline loops: CDR1 KGHSH, CDR2 LQKENI. The CDR3 has 15 residues. In nucleotides, the CDR3 is TGTGCCAGCTCACCGGCGGACAGGAACTCCTACGAGCAGTACTTC. Residues: CASSPADRNSYEQYF.

About this clonotype: It may be a read error: a sequence one base away is much more abundant. CDR3 loop: CASSPPTRDTQYF. CDR3 in DNA: TGTGCCAGCAGCCCCCCAACACGAGATACGCAGTATTTT. The chain employs TRBV9 and TRBJ2-3, with D unresolved. Germline CDR1 is SGDLS and CDR2 is YYNGEE. Trimming took 4 bases from V and 5 from J, leaving 11 bases between them. This CDR3 is built from 13 residues.

In this sample, this clonotype turned up a few times. This chain's CDR3 is CARNPRYEQYF. CDR3 coding DNA: TGTGCCAGGAACCCCAGATACGAGCAGTACTTC. The gene calls are TRBV6-5 and TRBJ2-7; D not resolved. The CDR3 loop spans 11 amino acids. From germline, CDR1 is MNHEY and CDR2 SVGAGI. V was trimmed by 9 bases and J by 4 bases, leaving 10 bases between them.

Regarding this clonotype: Lacking the conserved final phenylalanine or tryptophan, this CDR3 likely reflects a read error. This chain connects TRBV5-1 to TRBJ2-1; 8 nucleotides agree with TRBD2. The CDR3 has 14 amino acids. Unmatched junction bases numbered 5, after V lost 0 bases and J lost 9 bases. Per germline, CDR1 SGHRS and CDR2 YFSETQ. The CDR3 region has the DNA TGCGCCAGCAGCTTGGTAGCGGGAACGGGTGAGCAGTTCCTC. Translated: CASSLVAGTGEQFL.

At least ten counts were recorded for this clonotype. V and J are TRBV27 and TRBJ1-1, with TRBD1 as a possible D gene (5 bases). V was shortened by 8 bases and J by 0 bases, with 10 bases between the two germline ends. The CDR3 contains 13 residues. CDR1 and CDR2 (germline): MNHEY, SMNVEV (reference sequence). CDR3 protein: CASYSTVNTEAFF. The CDR3 nucleotides are TGTGCCAGCTATTCGACAGTGAACACTGAAGCTTTCTTT.

This clonotype was seen just once. Lacking the conserved final phenylalanine or tryptophan, this CDR3 likely reflects a read error. The rearrangement uses TRBV6-6 and TRBJ1-5, with D possibly TRBD1 on 5 matching bases. Per germline, CDR1 MNHNY and CDR2 SVGAGI (reference sequence). V lost 1 base and J lost 3, with 7 bases in between. The CDR3 is 14 amino acids. CDR3 bases: TGTGCCAGCAGTTACTTGGGGCACAATCAGCCCCAGCATTCT. It codes for CASSYLGHNQPQHS.

Points on this clonotype: A much larger clone sits a single nucleotide away, making a read error possible. This chain joins TRBV7-9 and TRBJ2-5; 7 positions agree with TRBD2. CDR3 length equals 14 residues. Germline CDR1 and CDR2: SEHNR and FQNEAQ (reference sequence). The CDR3 reads CPSSRGGGQETQYF. In nucleotides, the CDR3 is TGTCCCAGCAGCCGTGGGGGGGGACAAGAGACCCAGTACTTC.

In its sample, this clonotype was seen a few times. V usage is TRBV7-7 and J usage is TRBJ2-2, with D hard to call. The CDR3 extends over 15 amino acids. Trimming took off 1 base at V and 4 bases at J, with 10 bases between the two ends. CDR1 is SSHAT, CDR2 FNYEAQ, per germline (reference sequence). The CDR3 protein is CASSLGTDPTGELFF. The CDR3 DNA is TGTGCCAGCAGCTTAGGAACGGACCCCACCGGGGAGCTGTTTTTT.

This clonotype was detected once. An end of the junction does not agree with germline; a read error may underlie this. The chain is built from TRBV20-1 and TRBJ2-1, with D perhaps matching TRBD2 (6 bases). Germline loops: CDR1 DFQATT, CDR2 SNEGSKA (reference sequence). This CDR3 comprises 15 residues. The DNA of the CDR3 is TGCGGTGCTAGAGAAAATAGCGGCACCTACAATGAGCAGTTCTTC. As protein: CGARENSGTYNEQFF.

This clonotype showed up just a few times. The rearrangement uses TRBV7-9 and TRBJ2-3, with 9 bases identical to TRBD2. The germline V gene encodes CDR1 SEHNR and CDR2 FQNEAQ (reference sequence). The length of the CDR3 is 18 residues. Germline trimming cut 3 bases from V and 3 bases from J; bases unmatched to any gene: 13. In DNA, the CDR3 is TGTGCCAGCAGCTTGGTCCCTGGCGGGGGGGTTGAGACAGATACGCAGTATTTT. This translates into CASSLVPGGGVETDTQYF.

V is TRBV6-2 or TRBV6-3 and J is TRBJ2-7; possible D gene TRBD1, 6 bases. The germline V gene encodes CDR1 MNHEY and CDR2 SVGEGT. Between the trimmed V and J ends, which lost 6 bases and 2 bases, there was a span of 17 bases. This CDR3 is 15 amino acids long. This chain's CDR3 is CASRTRDMGPYEQYF. The CDR3 nucleotides read TGTGCCAGCAGGACCCGGGACATGGGCCCCTACGAGCAGTACTTC.

This clonotype was picked up many times. V usage is TRBV3-1 and J usage is TRBJ2-5; TRBD2 might be the D (5 bases). CDR1 and CDR2 (germline): LGHDT, YNNKEL (reference sequence). The CDR3 spans 13 residues. The V end lost 4 bases, the J end lost 5 bases, and 11 bases lay between the germline ends. CDR3 residues: CASSRTSSETQYF. CDR3 in DNA: TGTGCCAGCAGCCGAACTAGTTCGGAGACCCAGTACTTC.

Note on this clonotype: One end of the junction varies from germline; a read error may be responsible. J is TRBJ2-7 and V is TRBV6-5; possibly TRBD1 or TRBD2 for D (5 bases each). The CDR3 consists of 13 residues. CDR1 and CDR2 (germline): MNHEY, SVGAGI. The DNA of the CDR3 is TGTGCCAGCAGTTACAACCGGGACGCCGAGCGGTACTTC. Amino acid sequence: CASSYNRDAERYF.

About this clonotype: The junction does not match germline at one end; this may be a read error. The chain uses TRBV5-1 and TRBJ2-3; D may be TRBD2 (6 bases). There are 16 residues in the CDR3. Looked up from germline, CDR1 is SGHRS and CDR2 is YFSETQ. CDR3 residues: CASSLDATTSTVTQYF. CDR3 DNA sequence: TGCGCCAGCAGCTTGGACGCAACTACTAGCACAGTTACGCAGTATTTT.

This clonotype has a count of ten or more. The chain links TRBV6-5 to TRBJ2-7; 8 nucleotides match TRBD1. V was pared by 8 bases and J by 5 bases, with 8 bases of the junction left unmatched. The CDR3 spans 13 residues. Germline V lookup: CDR1 MNHEY, CDR2 SVGAGI. The CDR3 is CASRPGQEDEQYF. As DNA, the CDR3 is TGTGCCAGCCGACCGGGACAGGAAGACGAGCAGTACTTC.

This clonotype was seen a handful of times. The chain links TRBV20-1 to TRBJ2-7, with 8 bases lining up with TRBD2. The germline V gene encodes CDR1 DFQATT and CDR2 SNEGSKA (reference sequence). V lost 6 bases, J lost 3 bases, and 7 bases stayed unmatched. This CDR3 comprises 13 residues. CDR3 sequence reads: CSADSGSFYEQYF. CDR3 DNA: TGCAGTGCAGACAGCGGGAGCTTCTACGAGCAGTACTTC.

The chain carries TRBV19 and TRBJ2-3; D perhaps matches TRBD1 (6 bases). The CDR3 spans 15 residues. The germline gives CDR1 LNHDA, CDR2 SQIVND (reference sequence). V lost 4 bases and J lost 0, with 11 bases in between. CDR3 DNA: TGTGCCAGTAGTAAGACAGGCTCTAGCACAGATACGCAGTATTTT. Encoded protein: CASSKTGSSTDTQYF.

The J gene is TRBJ1-5, the V gene TRBV7-9; perhaps TRBD1 as D (6 bases). Germline V CDR1 and CDR2: SEHNR, FQNEAQ (reference sequence). The CDR3 has 16 residues. V was pared by 5 bases and J by 3 bases, with 17 bases between. The CDR3 nucleotides are TGTGCCAGCAGCGGAGCCCCGGACAGCCCCAATCAGCCCCAGCATTTT. Translated, it gives CASSGAPDSPNQPQHF.

In its sample, this clonotype was seen many times. The rearrangement links TRBV7-9 to TRBJ2-1; no definite D call. From germline, CDR1 is SEHNR and CDR2 FQNEAQ (reference sequence). This CDR3 is 14 amino acids long. Trimming stripped 5 bases from V and 5 bases from J, with 13 bases between. This CDR3 reads CASSDNRMNNEQFF. CDR3 in DNA: TGTGCCAGCAGCGACAACCGCATGAACAATGAGCAGTTCTTC.

This clonotype was observed many times. The rearrangement uses TRBV2 and TRBJ1-6; D is perhaps TRBD1 (5 bases). In germline, CDR1 is SNHLY, CDR2 FYNNEI. Deletions cut 6 bases from V and 10 bases from J, with 10 bases between. This CDR3 is built from 12 residues. CDR3 in DNA: TGTGCCAGCAGGGTCAGGGACTCACCCCTCCACTTT. Its protein is CASRVRDSPLHF.